Listed here are 9 T cell receptor beta chains from one sample, sequenced in a study of post-analysis software for immune sequencing data. Notes on the study in general: Controls had lower frequencies than patients of a handful of TRBV segments, which included TRBV5-6, TRBV5-1 and TRBV20-1.

These receptors are not linked to any known antigen. TCR beta cDNA libraries included unique molecular identifiers. TCRdb itself ran the PCR reads through MiXCR, one entry per CDR3 protein. Of approximately 350,000 distinct CDR3 sequences listed, around a third are singletons. Specimen: blood. The receptors here all came from a girl aged 10 to 17 with multiple sclerosis.

V and J are TRBV10-3 and TRBJ1-5, with D maybe TRBD1 (6 bases). The V gene lost 3 bases and the J gene lost 5 bases, with 14 bases spanning the gap. Germline V CDR1 and CDR2: ENHRY, SYGVKD. The CDR3 has 15 residues. Written as DNA, the CDR3 is TGTGCCATCAGTGACGGCCAGGGGTCGGATCAGCCCCAGCATTTT. The encoded protein is CAISDGQGSDQPQHF.

This clonotype appeared a few times. The chain employs TRBV4-2 and TRBJ1-5, with D maybe TRBD1 (5 bases). There are 16 residues in the CDR3. CDR1 and CDR2 from the germline V gene are LGHNA and YNFKEQ. The V gene lost 1 base and the J gene lost 1 base, with 11 bases spanning the gap. The CDR3 protein is CASSQAGTRSNQPQHF. The CDR3, as DNA: TGTGCCAGCAGCCAAGCCGGGACGCGGAGCAATCAGCCCCAGCATTTT.

The chain carries TRBV6-5 and TRBJ1-3; D may be TRBD1 (5 bases). The germline V gene has CDR1 MNHEY and CDR2 SVGAGI. Trimming took 0 bases from V and 4 from J, leaving 10 bases between them. This CDR3 has 15 residues. The CDR3 protein is CASSYSGGLGNTIYF. DNA of the CDR3: TGTGCCAGCAGTTACTCTGGGGGGTTAGGAAACACCATATATTTT.

The chain uses TRBV29-1 and TRBJ2-3, with D tentatively TRBD2 (5 bases). The germline gives CDR1 SQVTM, CDR2 ANQGSEA. V dropped 2 bases and J dropped 2 bases, with 17 bases sitting between them. This CDR3 has 16 amino acids. The CDR3 nucleotides read TGCAGCGTTGAAAACAAACTAGTTCGATTCACAGATACGCAGTATTTT. Encoded protein: CSVENKLVRFTDTQYF.

The chain combines TRBV11-2 with TRBJ2-5; tentative D call: TRBD1 (5 bases). Germline V gene data show CDR1 as SGHAT and CDR2 as FQNNGV. This CDR3 spans 13 amino acids. Deletions cut 0 bases from V and 5 bases from J, with 7 bases between. The CDR3 DNA is TGTGCCAGCAGCTTAGACAACAGGGAGACCCAGTACTTC. This encodes CASSLDNRETQYF.

The rearrangement links TRBV29-1 to TRBJ1-1; D unclear. The CDR3 sequence is 13 residues long. Germline lookup yields CDR1 SQVTM and CDR2 ANQGSEA. The V end lost 1 base, the J end lost 1 base, and 7 bases lay between the germline ends. The CDR3 coding sequence is TGCAGCGTTGAAGGGCCCACGAACACTGAAGCTTTCTTT. Translated: CSVEGPTNTEAFF.

The chain links TRBV29-1 to TRBJ1-6; D not certain. CDR3 length equals 12 residues. V gave up 8 bases and J gave up 7 bases, with 12 bases separating them. CDR1 and CDR2 (germline): SQVTM, ANQGSEA. The CDR3 reads CSLPGANSPLHF. CDR3 nucleotides: TGCAGCTTGCCGGGCGCAAATTCACCCCTCCACTTT. The variable domain in full, with the rest retrieved from reference TRBV29-1 and TRBJ1-6, is SAVISQKPSRDICQRGTSLTIQCQVDSQVTMMFWYRQQPGQSLTLIATANQGSEATYESGFVIDKFPISRPNLTFSTLTVSNMSPEDSSIYLCSLPGANSPLHFGNGTRLTVT.

The J gene is TRBJ1-6, the V gene TRBV6-4; D is undetermined. Trimming cost V 3 bases and J 6 bases, with 6 bases left between them. CDR3 length: 13 amino acids. CDR1 is MRHNA and CDR2 is SNTAGT in the germline V gene. In DNA form, the CDR3 reads TGTGCCAGCAGTGAGGCCTTTAATTCACCCCTCCACTTT. The encoded protein is CASSEAFNSPLHF.

The chain combines TRBV7-9 with TRBJ1-3, with a weak D call TRBD1 (6 bases). CDR3 length equals 16 residues. The V end lost 7 bases, the J end lost 0 bases, and 16 bases lay between the germline ends. Germline CDR1 SEHNR, CDR2 FQNEAQ (reference sequence). The CDR3 DNA reads TGTGCCAGCACCCTTGACAGGATGGTCTCTGGAAACACCATATATTTT. This gives the protein CASTLDRMVSGNTIYF.